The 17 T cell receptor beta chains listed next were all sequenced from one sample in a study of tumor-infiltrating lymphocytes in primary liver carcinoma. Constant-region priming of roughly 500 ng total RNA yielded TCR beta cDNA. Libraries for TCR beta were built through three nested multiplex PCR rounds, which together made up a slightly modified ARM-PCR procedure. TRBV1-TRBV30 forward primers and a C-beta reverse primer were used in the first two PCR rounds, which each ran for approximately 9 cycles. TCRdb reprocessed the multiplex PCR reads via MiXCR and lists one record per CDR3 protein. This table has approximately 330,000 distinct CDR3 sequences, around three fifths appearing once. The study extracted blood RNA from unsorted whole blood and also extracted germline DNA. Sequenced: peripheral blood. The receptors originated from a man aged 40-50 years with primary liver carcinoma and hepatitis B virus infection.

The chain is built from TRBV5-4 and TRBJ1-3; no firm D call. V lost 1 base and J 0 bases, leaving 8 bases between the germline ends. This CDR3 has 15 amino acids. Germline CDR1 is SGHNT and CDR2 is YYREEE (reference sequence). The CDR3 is CASSLSPSSGNTIYF. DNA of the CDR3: TGTGCCAGCAGCTTGTCACCGAGCTCTGGAAACACCATATATTTT.

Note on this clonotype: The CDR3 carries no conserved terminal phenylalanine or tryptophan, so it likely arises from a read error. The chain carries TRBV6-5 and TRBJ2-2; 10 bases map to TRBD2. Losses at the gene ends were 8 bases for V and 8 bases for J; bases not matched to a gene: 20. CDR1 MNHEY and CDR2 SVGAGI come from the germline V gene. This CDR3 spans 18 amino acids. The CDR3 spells CASPKRLAGVPRTGELFS. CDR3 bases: TGTGCCAGCCCCAAACGCCTAGCGGGAGTCCCGCGCACAGGGGAGCTGTTTTCT.

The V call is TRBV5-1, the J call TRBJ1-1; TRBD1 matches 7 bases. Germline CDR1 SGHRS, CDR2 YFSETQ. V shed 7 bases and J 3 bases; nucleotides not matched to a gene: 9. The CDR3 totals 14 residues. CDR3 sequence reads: CASGQVGLDTEAFF. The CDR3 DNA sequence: TGCGCCAGCGGACAGGTTGGTCTGGACACTGAAGCTTTCTTT. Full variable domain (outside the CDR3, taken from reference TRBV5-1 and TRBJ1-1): KAGVTQTPRYLIKTRGQQVTLSCSPISGHRSVSWYQQTPGQGLQFLFEYFSETQRNKGNFPGRFSGRQFSNSRSEMNVSTLELGDSALYLCASGQVGLDTEAFFGQGTRLTVV.

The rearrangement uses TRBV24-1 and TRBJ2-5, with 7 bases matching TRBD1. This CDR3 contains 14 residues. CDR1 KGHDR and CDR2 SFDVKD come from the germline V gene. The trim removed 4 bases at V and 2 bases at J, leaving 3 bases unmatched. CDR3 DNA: TGTGCCACCAGTGACCAGGGACAGCAAGAGACCCAGTACTTC. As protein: CATSDQGQQETQYF.

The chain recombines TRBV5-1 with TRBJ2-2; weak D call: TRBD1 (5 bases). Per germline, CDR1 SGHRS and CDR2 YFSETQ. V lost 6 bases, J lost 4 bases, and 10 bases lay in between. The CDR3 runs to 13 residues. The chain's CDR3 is CASNSTVTGELFF. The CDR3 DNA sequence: TGCGCCAGCAACTCGACAGTCACCGGGGAGCTGTTTTTT.

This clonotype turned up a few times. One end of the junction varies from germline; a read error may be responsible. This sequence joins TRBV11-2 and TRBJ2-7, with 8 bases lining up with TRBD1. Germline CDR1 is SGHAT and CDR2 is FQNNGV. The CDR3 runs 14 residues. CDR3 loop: CASSPDRGSHEQYF. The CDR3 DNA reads TGTGCCAGCAGCCCAGACAGGGGCTCCCACGAACAGTACTTC.

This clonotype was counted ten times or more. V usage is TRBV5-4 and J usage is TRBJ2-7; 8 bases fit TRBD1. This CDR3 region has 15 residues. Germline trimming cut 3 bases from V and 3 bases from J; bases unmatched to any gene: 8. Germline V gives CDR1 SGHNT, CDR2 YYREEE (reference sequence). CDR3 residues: CASSSRGTGDYEQYF. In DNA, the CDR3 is TGTGCCAGCAGCTCGCGAGGGACAGGAGACTACGAGCAGTACTTC.

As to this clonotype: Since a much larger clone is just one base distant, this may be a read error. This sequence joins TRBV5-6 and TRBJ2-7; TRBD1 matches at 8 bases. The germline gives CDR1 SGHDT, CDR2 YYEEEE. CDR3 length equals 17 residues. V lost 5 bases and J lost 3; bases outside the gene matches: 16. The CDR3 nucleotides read TGTGCCAGCAGGTTCAGACAGGGGCCCCCCACGGTCTACGAGCAGTACTTC. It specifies CASRFRQGPPTVYEQYF.

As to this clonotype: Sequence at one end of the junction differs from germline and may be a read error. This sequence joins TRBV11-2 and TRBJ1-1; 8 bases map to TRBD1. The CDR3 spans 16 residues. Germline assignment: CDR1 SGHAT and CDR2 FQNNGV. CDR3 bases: TGTGTCAGCAGCTTAGCCTACAGGGGGACGGTAACTGAAGCTTCCTTT. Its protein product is CVSSLAYRGTVTEASF.

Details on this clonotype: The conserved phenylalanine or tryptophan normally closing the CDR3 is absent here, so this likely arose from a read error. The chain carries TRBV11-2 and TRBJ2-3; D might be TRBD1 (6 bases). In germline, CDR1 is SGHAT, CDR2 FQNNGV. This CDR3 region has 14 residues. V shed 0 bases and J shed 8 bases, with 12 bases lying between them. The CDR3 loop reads CASSLDQARGTQYL. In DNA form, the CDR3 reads TGTGCCAGCAGCTTAGATCAGGCCAGGGGTACGCAGTATCTA.

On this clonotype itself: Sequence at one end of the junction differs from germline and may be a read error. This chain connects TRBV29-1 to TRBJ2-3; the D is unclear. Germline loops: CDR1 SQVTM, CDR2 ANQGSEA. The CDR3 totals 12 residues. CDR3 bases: TGCAGCGTCGTCGAGAGCACAGATAGGCAGTATTTT. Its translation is CSVVESTDRQYF.

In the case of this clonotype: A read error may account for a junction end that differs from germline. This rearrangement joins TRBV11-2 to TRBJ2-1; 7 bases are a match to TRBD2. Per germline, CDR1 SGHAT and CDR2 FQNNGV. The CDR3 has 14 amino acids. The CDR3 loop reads CASSLASSGVEQFF. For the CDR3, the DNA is TGTGCCAGCAGTTTAGCATCTAGCGGCGTTGAGCAGTTCTTC.

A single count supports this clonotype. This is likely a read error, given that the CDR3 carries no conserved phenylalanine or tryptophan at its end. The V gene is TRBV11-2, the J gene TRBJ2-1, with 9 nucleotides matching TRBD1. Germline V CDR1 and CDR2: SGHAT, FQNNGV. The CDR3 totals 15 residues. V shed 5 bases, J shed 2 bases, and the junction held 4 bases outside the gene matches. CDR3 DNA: TGTGCCAGCAGCCCAGACAGGGGGGCCTACAATGAGCAGTTCCTC. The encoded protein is CASSPDRGAYNEQFL.

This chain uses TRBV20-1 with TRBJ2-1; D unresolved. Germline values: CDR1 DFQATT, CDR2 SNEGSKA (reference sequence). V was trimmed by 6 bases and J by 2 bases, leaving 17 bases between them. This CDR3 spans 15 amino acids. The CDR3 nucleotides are TGCAGTGCGGCGCCGACGCACACCCCCTACAATGAGCAGTTCTTC. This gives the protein CSAAPTHTPYNEQFF.

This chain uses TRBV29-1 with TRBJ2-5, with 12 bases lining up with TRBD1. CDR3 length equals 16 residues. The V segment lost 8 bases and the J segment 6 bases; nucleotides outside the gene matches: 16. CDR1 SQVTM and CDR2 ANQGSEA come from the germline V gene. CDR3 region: CSSQGPGTGGMKTQYF. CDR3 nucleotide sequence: TGCAGCTCCCAAGGTCCCGGGACAGGGGGCATGAAGACCCAGTACTTC.

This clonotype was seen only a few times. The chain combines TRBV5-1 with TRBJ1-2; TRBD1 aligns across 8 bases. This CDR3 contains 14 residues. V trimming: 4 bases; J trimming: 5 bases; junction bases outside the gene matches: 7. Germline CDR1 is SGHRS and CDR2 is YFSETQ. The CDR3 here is CASSAGTGIYGYTF. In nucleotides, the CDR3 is TGCGCCAGCAGCGCCGGGACAGGCATATATGGCTACACCTTC.

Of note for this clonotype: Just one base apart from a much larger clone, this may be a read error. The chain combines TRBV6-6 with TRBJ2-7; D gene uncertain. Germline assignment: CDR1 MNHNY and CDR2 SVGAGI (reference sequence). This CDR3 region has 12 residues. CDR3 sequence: CVSSYVAYEQYF. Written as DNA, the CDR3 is TGTGTCAGCAGTTACGTCGCCTACGAGCAGTACTTC.